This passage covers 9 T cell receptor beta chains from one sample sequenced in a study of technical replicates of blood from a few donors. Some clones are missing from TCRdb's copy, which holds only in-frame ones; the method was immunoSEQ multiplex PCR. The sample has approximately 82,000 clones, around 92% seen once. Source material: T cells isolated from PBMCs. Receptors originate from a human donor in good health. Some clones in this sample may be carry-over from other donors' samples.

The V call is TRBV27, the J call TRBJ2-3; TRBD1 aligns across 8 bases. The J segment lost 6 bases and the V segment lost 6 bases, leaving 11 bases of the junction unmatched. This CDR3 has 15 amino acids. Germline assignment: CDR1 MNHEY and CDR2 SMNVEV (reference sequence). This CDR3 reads CASRIGQGEADTQYF. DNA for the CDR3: TGTGCCAGCAGAATTGGACAGGGAGAGGCGGATACGCAGTATTTT.

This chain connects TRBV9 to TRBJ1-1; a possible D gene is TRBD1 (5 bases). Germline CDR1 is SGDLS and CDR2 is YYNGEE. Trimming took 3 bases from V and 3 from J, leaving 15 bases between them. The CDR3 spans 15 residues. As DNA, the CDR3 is TGTGCCAGCAGCGAATGGGGGGGACGGTACACTGAAGCTTTCTTT. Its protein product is CASSEWGGRYTEAFF.

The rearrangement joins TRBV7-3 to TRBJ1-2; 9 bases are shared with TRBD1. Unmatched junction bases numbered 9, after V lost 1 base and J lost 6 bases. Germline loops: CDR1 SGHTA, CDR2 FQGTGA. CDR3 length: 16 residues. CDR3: CASSLKPLGQGHGYTF. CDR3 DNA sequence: TGTGCCAGCAGCTTAAAACCCTTGGGACAGGGCCATGGCTACACCTTC. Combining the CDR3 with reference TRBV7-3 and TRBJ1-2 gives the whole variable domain GAGVSQTPSNKVTEKGKYVELRCDPISGHTALYWYRQSLGQGPEFLIYFQGTGAADDSGLPNDRFFAVRPEGSVSTLKIQRTERGDSAVYLCASSLKPLGQGHGYTFGSGTRLTVV.

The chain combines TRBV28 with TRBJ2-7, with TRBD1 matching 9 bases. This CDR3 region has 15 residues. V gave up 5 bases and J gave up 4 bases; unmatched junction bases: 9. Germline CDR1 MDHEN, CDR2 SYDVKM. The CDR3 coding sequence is TGTGCCAGCAGTCCCTCCGGGACAGGGTTATACGAGCAGTACTTC. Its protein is CASSPSGTGLYEQYF.

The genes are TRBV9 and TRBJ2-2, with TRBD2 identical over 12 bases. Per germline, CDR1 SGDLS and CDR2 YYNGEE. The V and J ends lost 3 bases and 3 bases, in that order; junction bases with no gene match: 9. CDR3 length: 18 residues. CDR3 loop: CASSDLQLAGGDTGELFF. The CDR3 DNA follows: TGTGCCAGCAGCGATTTACAACTAGCGGGAGGCGACACCGGGGAGCTGTTTTTT.

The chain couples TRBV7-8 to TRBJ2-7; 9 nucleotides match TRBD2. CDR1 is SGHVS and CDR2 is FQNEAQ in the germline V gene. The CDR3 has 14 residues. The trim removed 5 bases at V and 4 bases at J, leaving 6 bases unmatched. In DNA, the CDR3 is TGTGCCAGCAGCCCTATCGCGGGAGGGTACGAGCAGTACTTC. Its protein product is CASSPIAGGYEQYF.

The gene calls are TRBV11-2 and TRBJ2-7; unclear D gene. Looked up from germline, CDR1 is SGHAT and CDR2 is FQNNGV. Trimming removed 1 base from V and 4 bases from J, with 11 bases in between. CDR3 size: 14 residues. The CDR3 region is CASSLVPGSYEQYF. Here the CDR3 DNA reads TGTGCCAGCAGCTTAGTACCAGGATCTTACGAGCAGTACTTC.

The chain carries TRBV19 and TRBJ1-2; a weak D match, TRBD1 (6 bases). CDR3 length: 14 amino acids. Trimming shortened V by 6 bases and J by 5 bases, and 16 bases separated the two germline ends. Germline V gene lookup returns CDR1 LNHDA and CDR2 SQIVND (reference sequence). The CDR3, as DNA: TGTGCCAGTAGGCTAACGGAACAGGGATATGGCTACACCTTC. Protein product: CASRLTEQGYGYTF.

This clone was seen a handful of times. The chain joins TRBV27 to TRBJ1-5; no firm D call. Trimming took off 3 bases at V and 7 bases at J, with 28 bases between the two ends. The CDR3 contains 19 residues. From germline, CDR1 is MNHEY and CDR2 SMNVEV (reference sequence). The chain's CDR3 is CASSFNCRIDFADCQPQHF. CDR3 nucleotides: TGTGCCAGCAGTTTCAATTGTCGAATAGACTTTGCTGATTGCCAGCCCCAGCATTTT.